These 24 T cell receptor beta chains originate from one sample sequenced in a study of CD8+ T cells in alopecia areata. RNA extraction was followed by reverse transcription into cDNA, which acted as the sequencing template. Generated by immunoSEQ multiplex PCR, the TCRdb table keeps only in-frame clones and is missing some. Among some 31,000 clones listed, over 60% were seen once. The sequencing sample was made of NKG2D-low CD8+ T cells sorted from blood. Receptors originate from a human donor with alopecia areata.

The chain has TRBV4-2 and TRBJ2-3; maybe TRBD1 (5 bases). Trimming removed 0 bases from V and 3 bases from J, with 7 bases in between. The CDR3 totals 14 residues. The germline V gene has CDR1 LGHNA and CDR2 YNFKEQ. As DNA, the CDR3 is TGTGCCAGCAGCCAAGACGCAGGGACAGATACGCAGTATTTT. The encoded protein is CASSQDAGTDTQYF.

This clone was detected only a few times. The chain employs TRBV7-9 and TRBJ2-7; unclear D gene. The germline CDR1 and CDR2 sequences are SEHNR and FQNEAQ (reference sequence). The CDR3 contains 12 residues. Trimming cost V 5 bases and J 7 bases, with 12 bases left between them. CDR3 sequence: CASSPPRSEQYF. For the CDR3, the DNA is TGTGCCAGCAGCCCCCCAAGATCTGAGCAGTACTTC.

The chain has TRBV5-1 and TRBJ2-7; D remains ambiguous. The ends were cut back, 2 bases at V and 9 bases at J, with 21 bases in the middle. Germline CDR1 and CDR2: SGHRS and YFSETQ. This CDR3 contains 15 residues. The chain's CDR3 is CASSFDEYGYLGQYF. As DNA, the CDR3 is TGCGCCAGCAGCTTCGACGAGTACGGCTACTTAGGGCAGTACTTC.

The rearrangement joins TRBV28 to TRBJ2-1; D remains ambiguous. Germline CDR1 is MDHEN and CDR2 is SYDVKM. Trimming stripped 2 bases from V and 8 bases from J, with 4 bases between. The CDR3 totals 11 residues. CDR3 residues: CASSLTDEQFF. CDR3 nucleotides: TGTGCCAGCAGTTTAACGGATGAGCAGTTCTTC.

The rearrangement uses TRBV7-8 and TRBJ2-2; TRBD1 aligns across 10 bases. The V and J ends lost 10 bases and 4 bases, in that order; junction bases with no gene match: 12. Germline lookup yields CDR1 SGHVS and CDR2 FQNEAQ. The CDR3 consists of 16 residues. CDR3 DNA: TGTGCCACCCCGCCGGGACAGGGGAGATCCACCGGGGAGCTGTTTTTT. It encodes CATPPGQGRSTGELFF.

This chain uses TRBV7-9 with TRBJ1-1, with TRBD1 as a possible D gene (5 bases). Trimming removed 6 bases from V and 7 bases from J, with 12 bases in between. The CDR3 loop spans 12 amino acids. Per germline, CDR1 SEHNR and CDR2 FQNEAQ (reference sequence). Here the CDR3 reads CASSFGQGEAFF. CDR3 DNA sequence: TGTGCCAGCAGTTTCGGGCAGGGTGAAGCTTTCTTT.

This clone appeared once. The chain carries TRBV30 and TRBJ1-1, with 7 bases that match TRBD1. The germline V gene has CDR1 GTSNPN and CDR2 SVGIG (reference sequence). The CDR3 runs 15 residues. With V trimmed by 0 bases and J by 0 bases, 4 bases remained unmatched. The CDR3, as DNA: TGTGCCTGGAGTGTACAGGGGTACATGAACACTGAAGCTTTCTTT. Translating gives CAWSVQGYMNTEAFF. Drawing the rest from reference TRBV30 and TRBJ1-1, the complete variable domain is SQTIHQWPATLVQPVGSPLSLECTVEGTSNPNLYWYRQAAGRGLQLLFYSVGIGQISSEVPQNLSASRPQDRQFILSSKKLLLSDSGFYLCAWSVQGYMNTEAFFGQGTRLTVV.

This clone was detected only once. This chain links TRBV29-1 with TRBJ2-7, with D hard to call. Germline V gene lookup returns CDR1 SQVTM and CDR2 ANQGSEA. This CDR3 has 12 residues. V shed 3 bases and J shed 4 bases, with 10 bases lying between them. CDR3 loop: CSVEGPDYEQYF. CDR3 bases: TGCAGCGTTGAGGGTCCGGATTACGAGCAGTACTTC.

The chain recombines TRBV29-1 with TRBJ2-7; TRBD2 aligns across 8 bases. This CDR3 has 14 amino acids. Germline lookup yields CDR1 SQVTM and CDR2 ANQGSEA. V was pared by 7 bases and J by 1 base, with 9 bases of the junction left unmatched. The CDR3 here is CSATTSGSSYEQYF. The CDR3 DNA reads TGCAGCGCAACTACTAGCGGATCTTCCTACGAGCAGTACTTC.

V is TRBV29-1 and J is TRBJ2-7; D unclear. Trimming took 5 bases from V and 6 from J, leaving 17 bases between them. CDR1 is SQVTM, CDR2 ANQGSEA, per germline. This CDR3 has 13 residues. CDR3 DNA sequence: TGCAGCGTTCTGGTGCCGGACCCTATCGAGCAGTACTTC. It is translated as CSVLVPDPIEQYF.

This clone was counted a few times. This rearrangement joins TRBV13 to TRBJ2-1; perhaps TRBD2 as D (5 bases). Germline lookup yields CDR1 PRHDT and CDR2 FYEKMQ (reference sequence). V lost 1 base and J 9 bases, leaving 10 bases between the germline ends. This CDR3 is built from 13 residues. The CDR3 here is CASSLVSGSEQFF. In DNA form, the CDR3 reads TGTGCCAGCAGCTTAGTTTCGGGGAGTGAGCAGTTCTTC. Full variable domain (outside the CDR3, taken from reference TRBV13 and TRBJ2-1): AAGVIQSPRHLIKEKRETATLKCYPIPRHDTVYWYQQGPGQDPQFLISFYEKMQSDKGSIPDRFSAQQFSDYHSELNMSSLELGDSALYFCASSLVSGSEQFFGPGTRLTVL.

The gene calls are TRBV4-1 and TRBJ1-1; the match to TRBD1 covers 8 bases. Germline values: CDR1 MGHRA, CDR2 YSYEKL. V shed 4 bases, J shed 3 bases, and the junction held 4 bases outside the gene matches. CDR3 length equals 14 residues. The CDR3 spells CASSLGQGDTEAFF. The CDR3 DNA follows: TGCGCCAGCAGCCTCGGACAGGGAGACACTGAAGCTTTCTTT.

As regards this clone: This likely stems from a read error, as it lies one base from a far larger clone. Other DNA sequences in this specimen translate into the identical CDR3. The chain uses TRBV5-1 and TRBJ2-1, with D tentatively TRBD1 (6 bases). The germline V gene has CDR1 SGHRS and CDR2 YFSETQ. The CDR3 is 14 amino acids. Between the trimmed V and J ends, which lost 2 bases and 6 bases, there was a span of 12 bases. The CDR3 loop is CASSFLQGSNEQFF. For the CDR3, the DNA is TGCGCCAGCAGCTTTTTACAGGGTAGCAATGAGCAGTTCTTC.

The chain uses TRBV27 and TRBJ2-7; D is perhaps TRBD2 (6 bases). The CDR3 sequence is 14 residues long. Germline assignment: CDR1 MNHEY and CDR2 SMNVEV (reference sequence). Trimming cost V 6 bases and J 4 bases, with 16 bases left between them. This CDR3 reads CASSPRQSGYEQYF. As DNA, the CDR3 is TGTGCCAGCAGCCCTCGACAGAGCGGGTACGAGCAGTACTTC.

V gene TRBV4-3 combines with J gene TRBJ2-2; the match to TRBD2 covers 9 bases. The CDR3 spans 17 residues. Germline V gene sequence: CDR1 LGHNA, CDR2 YSLEER. J was trimmed by 6 bases and V by 1 base; bases with no gene match: 9. CDR3 DNA: TGCGCCAGCAGCCAAGGCTTACGGACTAGCGTGGCCGGGGAGCTGTTTTTT. Its translation: CASSQGLRTSVAGELFF.

The rearrangement uses TRBV5-4 and TRBJ2-5, with 10 bases fitting TRBD2. Germline CDR1 is SGHNT and CDR2 is YYREEE (reference sequence). The CDR3 contains 16 residues. With V trimmed by 3 bases and J by 1 base, 6 bases remained unmatched. CDR3 residues: CASSSPGTSVQETQYF. CDR3 DNA: TGTGCCAGCAGCTCCCCCGGGACTAGCGTCCAAGAGACCCAGTACTTC. The whole variable domain, filled in from reference TRBV5-4 and TRBJ2-5, reads ETGVTQSPTHLIKTRGQQVTLRCSSQSGHNTVSWYQQALGQGPQFIFQYYREEENGRGNFPPRFSGLQFPNYSSELNVNALELDDSALYLCASSSPGTSVQETQYFGPGTRLLVL.

The chain is built from TRBV6-6 and TRBJ1-1; a weak D match, TRBD1 (6 bases). CDR1 is MNHNY, CDR2 SVGAGI, per germline (reference sequence). V was clipped by 4 bases and J by 3 bases, with 18 bases between them. The CDR3 contains 16 residues. CDR3 sequence reads: CASSFGLVGADTEAFF. The DNA for the CDR3 is TGTGCCAGCAGTTTTGGTCTGGTGGGGGCCGACACTGAAGCTTTCTTT.

The chain joins TRBV5-6 to TRBJ2-7; D perhaps matches TRBD2 (5 bases). The CDR3 spans 12 residues. The V gene's germline CDR1 is SGHDT and CDR2 YYEEEE. V was pared by 4 bases and J by 1 base, with 6 bases between. The CDR3 is CASSEGSYEQYF. The CDR3 region has the DNA TGTGCCAGCAGCGAGGGATCCTACGAGCAGTACTTC. Using reference TRBV5-6 and TRBJ2-7 for the parts outside the CDR3, the full variable domain is DAGVTQSPTHLIKTRGQQVTLRCSPKSGHDTVSWYQQALGQGPQFIFQYYEEEERQRGNFPDRFSGHQFPNYSSELNVNALLLGDSALYLCASSEGSYEQYFGPGTRLTVT.

This chain connects TRBV23-1 to TRBJ2-3, with 14 positions matching TRBD2. Being an ORF, TRBV23-1 has a function that is uncertain. This CDR3 spans 17 amino acids. Germline trimming cut 6 bases from V and 3 bases from J; bases unmatched to any gene: 8. The CDR3 loop is CASSLGTSGGGTDTQYF. DNA for the CDR3: TGCGCCAGCAGCCTCGGGACTAGCGGGGGTGGGACAGATACGCAGTATTTT.

The chain couples TRBV5-4 to TRBJ2-1; perhaps TRBD1 as D (6 bases). In germline, CDR1 is SGHNT, CDR2 YYREEE (reference sequence). The CDR3 contains 15 residues. The V end was cut by 5 bases, the J end by 7 bases, with 19 bases between. CDR3 bases: TGTGCCAGCAGTTATTCCAGGGGACGGGGTAATGAGCAGTTCTTC. Translation gives CASSYSRGRGNEQFF.

This clone was found once. The chain links TRBV6-5 to TRBJ2-7; the D gene is possibly TRBD1 (5 bases). Germline loops: CDR1 MNHEY, CDR2 SVGAGI. The CDR3 length is 14 residues. V was clipped by 0 bases and J by 6 bases, with 12 bases between them. For the CDR3, the DNA is TGTGCCAGCAGTTACTCGAACGCAGGGTCCGAGCAGTACTTC. This encodes CASSYSNAGSEQYF.

There are a few counts of this clone. The chain carries TRBV28 and TRBJ2-7, with TRBD2 matching over 7 bases. The CDR3 consists of 14 residues. Germline lookup yields CDR1 MDHEN and CDR2 SYDVKM. V lost 5 bases, J lost 6 bases, and 10 bases stayed unmatched. The CDR3 protein is CASSLGGGRIEQYF. The CDR3 nucleotides read TGTGCCAGCAGTCTCGGCGGGGGTCGAATCGAGCAGTACTTC.

The gene calls are TRBV27 and TRBJ1-5; maybe TRBD1 (5 bases). V lost 3 bases, J lost 0 bases, and 9 bases lay in between. The germline V gene has CDR1 MNHEY and CDR2 SMNVEV (reference sequence). CDR3 length: 15 amino acids. The CDR3: CASSFQGYSNQPQHF. The DNA for the CDR3 is TGTGCCAGCAGTTTTCAGGGTTATAGCAATCAGCCCCAGCATTTT.

This clone appeared a few times. The chain employs TRBV19 and TRBJ2-7; 7 positions match TRBD1. The CDR3 covers 13 residues. Looked up from germline, CDR1 is LNHDA and CDR2 is SQIVND (reference sequence). V was pared by 10 bases and J by 5 bases, with 11 bases of the junction left unmatched. The CDR3: CATQTTGNHEQYF. The CDR3 coding sequence is TGTGCCACTCAAACGACAGGGAACCACGAGCAGTACTTC. Filled out from reference TRBV19 and TRBJ2-7, the complete variable domain reads DGGITQSPKYLFRKEGQNVTLSCEQNLNHDAMYWYRQDPGQGLRLIYYSQIVNDFQKGDIAEGYSVSREKKESFPLTVTSAQKNPTAFYLCATQTTGNHEQYFGPGTRLTVT.